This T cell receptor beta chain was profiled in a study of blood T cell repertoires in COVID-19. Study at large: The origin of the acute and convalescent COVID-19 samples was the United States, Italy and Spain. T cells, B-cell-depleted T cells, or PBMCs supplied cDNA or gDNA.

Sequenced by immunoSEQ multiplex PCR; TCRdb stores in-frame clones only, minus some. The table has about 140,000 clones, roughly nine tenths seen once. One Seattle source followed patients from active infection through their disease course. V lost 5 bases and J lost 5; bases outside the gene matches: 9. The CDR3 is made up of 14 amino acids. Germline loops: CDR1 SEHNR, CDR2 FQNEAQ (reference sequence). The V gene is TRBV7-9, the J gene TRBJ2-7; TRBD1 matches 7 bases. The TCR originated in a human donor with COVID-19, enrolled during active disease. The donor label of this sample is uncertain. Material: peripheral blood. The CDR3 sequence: CASSAITGVNEQYF. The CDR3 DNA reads TGTGCCAGCAGCGCGATCACAGGGGTCAACGAGCAGTACTTC.